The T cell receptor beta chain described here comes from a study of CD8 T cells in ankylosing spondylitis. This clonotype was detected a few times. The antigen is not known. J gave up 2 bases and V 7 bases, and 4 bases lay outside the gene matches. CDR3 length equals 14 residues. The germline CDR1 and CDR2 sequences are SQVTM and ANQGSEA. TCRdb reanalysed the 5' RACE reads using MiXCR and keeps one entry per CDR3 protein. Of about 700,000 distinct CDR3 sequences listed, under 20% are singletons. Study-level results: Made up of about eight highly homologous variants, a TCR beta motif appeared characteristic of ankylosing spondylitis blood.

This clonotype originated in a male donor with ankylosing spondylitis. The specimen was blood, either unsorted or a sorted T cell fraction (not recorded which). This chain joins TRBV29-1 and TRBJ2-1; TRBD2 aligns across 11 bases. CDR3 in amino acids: CSEISGRAYNEQFF. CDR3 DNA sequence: TGCAGCGAAATTAGCGGGAGGGCCTACAATGAGCAGTTCTTC.